Below, 28 T cell receptor beta chains from the same sample are listed, as sequenced in a study of sequential checkpoint blockade in melanoma. Treatment in this sample: randomized to nivolumab then ipilimumab (arm A) or the reverse (arm B). The table came from immunoSEQ multiplex PCR; TCRdb's copy has only in-frame clones and leaves some out. The table lists under 20,000 clones, around 68% of them singletons, with 18% in the top ten. The sequencing here drew on CD8+ T cells sorted from blood (inferred from file names), taken from a patient given nivolumab and ipilimumab in sequence. These TCRs come from a human donor with melanoma.

This clone came up a few times. The chain links TRBV7-6 to TRBJ2-7, with 10 bases fitting TRBD1. The CDR3 has 15 amino acids. The germline V gene encodes CDR1 SGHVS and CDR2 FNYEAQ. J lost 5 bases, V lost 3 bases, and 7 bases had no gene match. This CDR3 is CASSFGTGAVHEQYF. The CDR3 DNA sequence: TGTGCCAGCAGCTTCGGGACAGGGGCGGTCCACGAGCAGTACTTC.

V usage is TRBV7-8 and J usage is TRBJ2-7; possibly TRBD2 for D (6 bases). V was pared by 1 base and J by 4 bases, with 17 bases between. Germline V gene lookup returns CDR1 SGHVS and CDR2 FQNEAQ. The CDR3 contains 16 residues. The CDR3 nucleotides read TGTGCCAGCAGCTTAGGTCGGAGGGGCACGGGATACGAGCAGTACTTC. The encoded protein is CASSLGRRGTGYEQYF. The full variable domain, completed using reference TRBV7-8 and TRBJ2-7, is GAGVSQSPRYKVAKRGQDVALRCDPISGHVSLFWYQQALGQGPEFLTYFQNEAQLDKSGLPSDRFFAERPEGSVSTLKIQRTQQEDSAVYLCASSLGRRGTGYEQYFGPGTRLTVT.

The V call is TRBV9, the J call TRBJ2-7; no clear D. The CDR3 totals 15 residues. V lost 0 bases and J lost 3, with 13 bases in between. The germline V gene has CDR1 SGDLS and CDR2 YYNGEE. CDR3 in amino acids: CASSVGGGYGYEQYF. The DNA of the CDR3 is TGTGCCAGCAGCGTAGGAGGTGGGTATGGCTACGAGCAGTACTTC. The variable domain in full, completed from reference TRBV9 and TRBJ2-7, reads DSGVTQTPKHLITATGQRVTLRCSPRSGDLSVYWYQQSLDQGLQFLIQYYNGEERAKGNILERFSAQQFPDLHSELNLSSLELGDSALYFCASSVGGGYGYEQYFGPGTRLTVT.

The V gene is TRBV19, the J gene TRBJ2-7, with 11 bases identical to TRBD2. This CDR3 has 14 amino acids. V dropped 5 bases and J dropped 3; count of bases not matched to a gene: 3. Germline lookup yields CDR1 LNHDA and CDR2 SQIVND (reference sequence). The CDR3: CASSASGRFYEQYF. DNA of the CDR3: TGTGCCAGTAGTGCTAGCGGGAGGTTCTACGAGCAGTACTTC.

The chain couples TRBV10-2 to TRBJ2-7, with TRBD2 identical over 10 bases. CDR3 length equals 15 residues. The ends lost 2 bases at V and 6 bases at J; junction bases unmatched: 7. Germline values: CDR1 WSHSY, CDR2 SAAADI. CDR3 in amino acids: CASSEGLAGVIEQYF. CDR3 in DNA: TGCGCCAGCAGTGAGGGCCTAGCGGGAGTGATCGAGCAGTACTTC.

The chain is built from TRBV9 and TRBJ2-1; TRBD2 aligns across 7 bases. CDR3 length equals 16 residues. V trimming: 0 bases; J trimming: 4 bases; junction bases outside the gene matches: 7. Germline CDR1 reads SGDLS; CDR2 reads YYNGEE. The CDR3 region is CASSVAPLGGYNEQFF. The CDR3 bases are TGTGCCAGCAGCGTAGCCCCCCTGGGGGGGTACAATGAGCAGTTCTTC.

This clone has a handful of counts. V usage is TRBV19 and J usage is TRBJ2-1; TRBD2 might be the D (6 bases). CDR1 is LNHDA, CDR2 SQIVND, per germline (reference sequence). CDR3 size: 14 residues. V lost 6 bases, J lost 1 base, and 10 bases lay in between. The CDR3 DNA reads as TGTGCCAGTAGGCCTCGGGAGTCCTACAATGAGCAGTTCTTC. It encodes CASRPRESYNEQFF.

The chain recombines TRBV7-8 with TRBJ2-3, with TRBD2 identical over 9 bases. The CDR3 consists of 16 residues. V was clipped by 1 base and J by 5 bases; unmatched bases: 7. Germline CDR1 and CDR2: SGHVS and FQNEAQ. The CDR3 reads CASSLVGGGAGDTQYF. The CDR3 DNA reads TGTGCCAGCAGCTTAGTGGGCGGGGGGGCCGGAGATACGCAGTATTTT.

This clone was seen once. The V and J genes are TRBV19 and TRBJ1-6; D might be TRBD1 (5 bases). Trimming shortened V by 7 bases and J by 7 bases, and 23 bases separated the two germline ends. Germline loops: CDR1 LNHDA, CDR2 SQIVND (reference sequence). The CDR3 is 17 amino acids. Written as DNA, the CDR3 is TGTGCCAGTACCCCCCTCAACGCAGGGTCGGAAAATTCACCCCTCCACTTT. This sequence encodes CASTPLNAGSENSPLHF.

This clone was observed a handful of times. The chain couples TRBV7-9 to TRBJ1-2; 9 nucleotides agree with TRBD1. The V gene end was trimmed by 2 bases and the J gene end by 1 base; junction bases not matched to a gene: 2. The CDR3 runs to 15 residues. Looked up from germline, CDR1 is SEHNR and CDR2 is FQNEAQ (reference sequence). The CDR3 region has the DNA TGTGCCAGCAGCTTATCGGACAGGGGTAACTATGGCTACACCTTC. Amino acid sequence: CASSLSDRGNYGYTF.

In this sample, this clone is medium-sized. The rearrangement links TRBV25-1 to TRBJ2-1, with TRBD2 identical over 9 bases. CDR3 length: 15 amino acids. The germline V gene encodes CDR1 MGHDK and CDR2 SYGVNS. V was pared by 7 bases and J by 3 bases, with 7 bases of the junction left unmatched. CDR3 protein: CASTVAGVYYNEQFF. DNA for the CDR3: TGTGCCAGCACTGTAGCGGGAGTTTACTACAATGAGCAGTTCTTC.

The V call is TRBV13, the J call TRBJ1-4; 11 bases align to TRBD1. V dropped 5 bases and J dropped 10; count of bases not matched to a gene: 15. Per the germline V gene, CDR1 is PRHDT and CDR2 is FYEKMQ (reference sequence). The CDR3 runs to 17 residues. CDR3 sequence: CASSARGTGGGAGKLFF. Written as DNA, the CDR3 is TGTGCCAGCAGCGCGCGAGGGACAGGGGGAGGAGCAGGAAAACTGTTTTTT.

On this clone itself: Other DNA sequences in this sample translate to the same CDR3. V gene TRBV5-6 combines with J gene TRBJ1-5; no firm D call. The germline CDR1 and CDR2 sequences are SGHDT and YYEEEE. Trimming stripped 2 bases from V and 7 bases from J, with 7 bases between. The CDR3 totals 12 residues. CDR3 sequence reads: CASSFDTQPQHF. CDR3 nucleotide sequence: TGTGCCAGCAGCTTCGACACCCAGCCCCAGCATTTT.

This chain uses TRBV27 with TRBJ2-1; weak D call: TRBD2 (5 bases). The germline CDR1 and CDR2 sequences are MNHEY and SMNVEV (reference sequence). The CDR3 extends over 17 amino acids. V lost 3 bases, J lost 1 base, and 16 bases lay in between. The CDR3 bases are TGTGCCAGCAGTTTGTCAGCTAGCTTCTATTCCTACAATGAGCAGTTCTTC. Translating it yields CASSLSASFYSYNEQFF.

This clone is termed large. The sample holds other DNA sequences that translate to the same CDR3. V usage is TRBV6-1 and J usage is TRBJ1-1; the D is unclear. This CDR3 has 13 amino acids. Germline values: CDR1 MNHNS, CDR2 SASEGT. V was cut by 6 bases and J by 2 bases, with 10 bases left in between. This CDR3 reads CASSLRENTEAFF. As DNA, the CDR3 is TGTGCCAGCAGCCTGAGGGAAAACACTGAAGCTTTCTTT.

The rearrangement links TRBV5-6 to TRBJ2-7, with D possibly matching TRBD1 (6 bases). Trimming pared 0 bases from V and 3 bases from J, leaving 7 bases between. The CDR3 sequence is 13 residues long. CDR1 and CDR2 (germline): SGHDT, YYEEEE. The CDR3 here is CASSLVQGYEQYF. CDR3 coding DNA: TGTGCCAGCAGCTTGGTACAGGGCTACGAGCAGTACTTC.

For the CDR3, the DNA is TGTGCCAGCAGCTTAGTCCCGTCGTACCAAGAGACCCAGTACTTC. It encodes CASSLVPSYQETQYF. J is TRBJ2-5 and V is TRBV7-9; D is ambiguous. V was shortened by 1 base and J by 0 bases, with 9 bases between the two germline ends. Germline-derived CDR1 and CDR2 are SEHNR and FQNEAQ (reference sequence). This CDR3 has 15 amino acids.

The chain recombines TRBV11-2 with TRBJ2-7, with D perhaps matching TRBD1 (6 bases). Germline CDR1 reads SGHAT; CDR2 reads FQNNGV. There are 13 residues in the CDR3. Trimming removed 5 bases at V and 2 bases at J, with 10 bases between. The CDR3 loop reads CASSPYRAYEQYF. The CDR3 DNA reads as TGTGCCAGCAGCCCATACAGGGCCTACGAGCAGTACTTC.

The chain employs TRBV11-2 and TRBJ1-5, with 9 bases fitting TRBD1. Per germline, CDR1 SGHAT and CDR2 FQNNGV. The ends lost 5 bases at V and 2 bases at J; junction bases unmatched: 4. This CDR3 spans 15 amino acids. The CDR3 bases are TGTGCCAGCAGCAGTAGGACAGGGGGCAATCAGCCCCAGCATTTT. Its translation is CASSSRTGGNQPQHF.

V is TRBV7-9 and J is TRBJ1-1, with a tentative D call TRBD1 (5 bases). Germline V gene sequence: CDR1 SEHNR, CDR2 FQNEAQ (reference sequence). The V end was cut by 5 bases, the J end by 7 bases, with 14 bases between. The CDR3 is 13 amino acids. This CDR3 is CASSQTAYGEAFF. The CDR3, as DNA: TGTGCCAGCAGCCAGACAGCGTATGGTGAAGCTTTCTTT. Looking up the rest from reference TRBV7-9 and TRBJ1-1 gives the full variable domain: DTGVSQNPRHKITKRGQNVTFRCDPISEHNRLYWYRQTLGQGPEFLTYFQNEAQLEKSRLLSDRFSAERPKGSFSTLEIQRTEQGDSAMYLCASSQTAYGEAFFGQGTRLTVV.

This clone was detected a few times. The chain couples TRBV5-8 to TRBJ2-2; D not resolved. The length of the CDR3 is 15 residues. From germline, CDR1 is SGHTS and CDR2 YDEGEE. V was clipped by 2 bases and J by 1 base, with 9 bases between them. DNA for the CDR3: TGTGCCAGCAGCTTACATCAAATGAACACCGGGGAGCTGTTTTTT. It yields the protein CASSLHQMNTGELFF.

This clone was picked up a small number of times. The chain uses TRBV11-1 and TRBJ2-7; 9 nucleotides agree with TRBD1. Germline CDR1 SGHAT, CDR2 FQDESV (reference sequence). This CDR3 has 15 amino acids. After removal of 3 bases from V and 2 bases from J, the junction contained 5 bases not matched to a gene. In nucleotides, the CDR3 is TGTGCCAGCAGCTTCGGGACAGGGCTAACCTACGAGCAGTACTTC. It encodes CASSFGTGLTYEQYF.

V usage is TRBV5-1 and J usage is TRBJ1-1; no reliable D call. The germline CDR1 and CDR2 sequences are SGHRS and YFSETQ. Trimming shortened V by 0 bases and J by 1 base, and 4 bases separated the two germline ends. This CDR3 region has 13 residues. Here the CDR3 DNA reads TGCGCCAGCAGCTTGGTATCGAACACTGAAGCTTTCTTT. Amino acids: CASSLVSNTEAFF. The entire variable domain, with the rest obtained from reference TRBV5-1 and TRBJ1-1, is as follows: KAGVTQTPRYLIKTRGQQVTLSCSPISGHRSVSWYQQTPGQGLQFLFEYFSETQRNKGNFPGRFSGRQFSNSRSEMNVSTLELGDSALYLCASSLVSNTEAFFGQGTRLTVV.

The rearrangement uses TRBV27 and TRBJ2-4, with 7 bases matching TRBD2. The germline V gene has CDR1 MNHEY and CDR2 SMNVEV (reference sequence). Losses at the gene ends were 2 bases for V and 16 bases for J; bases not matched to a gene: 11. The CDR3 is made up of 13 amino acids. CDR3 region: CASSLMAGVPVYF. As DNA, the CDR3 is TGTGCCAGCAGTTTAATGGCGGGAGTTCCCGTTTACTTC.

This chain uses TRBV19 with TRBJ1-1, with a possible D match to TRBD1 (6 bases). This CDR3 spans 15 amino acids. The ends were cut back, 7 bases at V and 9 bases at J, with 24 bases in the middle. Germline V gene data show CDR1 as LNHDA and CDR2 as SQIVND (reference sequence). DNA for the CDR3: TGTGCCAGTACCCTTTCGACAGGCTACCGTCCGAAAGCTTTCTTT. Its protein is CASTLSTGYRPKAFF.

The genes are TRBV7-9 and TRBJ2-1; 8 positions agree with TRBD2. The germline V gene encodes CDR1 SEHNR and CDR2 FQNEAQ (reference sequence). CDR3 length equals 15 residues. The V gene end was trimmed by 2 bases and the J gene end by 4 bases; junction bases not matched to a gene: 4. In DNA form, the CDR3 reads TGTGCCAGCAGCTTACGAGCGGGGGATTACAATGAGCAGTTCTTC. Translation gives CASSLRAGDYNEQFF.

CDR3: CASSLAGTGLNEQFF. As DNA, the CDR3 is TGTGCCAGCAGCTTGGCCGGGACCGGACTAAATGAGCAGTTCTTC. V and J are TRBV7-3 and TRBJ2-1, with D tentatively TRBD2 (6 bases). The CDR3 is 15 amino acids. CDR1 SGHTA and CDR2 FQGTGA come from the germline V gene. V gave up 3 bases and J gave up 7 bases, with 16 bases separating them.

This clone was recorded a few times. The chain combines TRBV27 with TRBJ2-5, with TRBD2 matching 7 bases. There are 16 residues in the CDR3. CDR1 MNHEY and CDR2 SMNVEV come from the germline V gene (reference sequence). V shed 3 bases and J 6 bases; nucleotides not matched to a gene: 13. The CDR3 loop reads CASSLSGSGNRKTQYF. The CDR3 region has the DNA TGTGCCAGCAGTTTGTCGGGGAGCGGGAATCGAAAGACCCAGTACTTC.